This TCR beta chain comes out of a study of CD8 T cells in Susac syndrome. It was with random hexamers that roughly 0.5 to 1 ug RNA was reverse transcribed. Amplification of the TCR beta CDR3 was carried out by immunoSEQ multiplex PCR, which spanned a total of 54 Vbeta and 13 Jbeta segments. TCRdb re-called the immunoSEQ multiplex PCR reads with MiXCR, one entry per CDR3 protein. Of about 100,000 distinct CDR3 sequences detected, about 95% appear once; the ten largest clones hold 0.25% to 0.35%. With regard to this clonotype: Its cognate antigen is unknown.

Study-level results: The study admitted that it had a relatively small number of individuals in its TCR sequencing and HLA analysis.

The receptor's source is a human donor with Susac syndrome. Sequencing used CD8+ T cells from PBMCs.

CDR3 DNA: TGTGCCAGCAGTTCCCCGGACTCCCCCGGGGAGCTGTTTTTT. It specifies CASSSPDSPGELFF. The chain couples TRBV12-3 or TRBV12-4 to TRBJ2-2, with D possibly being TRBD2 (5 bases). The CDR3 consists of 14 residues. Trimming left V 4 bases short and J 6 bases short, with 12 bases between.